These 18 T cell receptor beta chains originate from one sample sequenced in a study of long-term antiretroviral therapy in people with HIV. Version v3.0 of the immunoSEQ assay was performed at survey level. Sequencing was performed with immunoSEQ multiplex PCR; in TCRdb, only in-frame clones are kept and a portion is missing. Among 9,500 to 12,000 clones listed, 65% to 85% were seen once. This sample comprised unsorted PBMCs, obtained 1.8 years after starting antiretroviral therapy. The source of these receptors is a man aged 35 to 55 with HIV.

In this sample, this clone turned up a few times. The J gene is TRBJ1-5, the V gene TRBV7-8, with 9 positions matching TRBD1. Germline CDR1 SGHVS, CDR2 FQNEAQ. J lost 7 bases, V lost 8 bases, and 6 bases had no gene match. The length of the CDR3 is 13 residues. The CDR3 coding sequence is TGTGCCAGCTCAACAGGGGGCAGACAGCCCCAGCATTTT. It specifies CASSTGGRQPQHF.

V gene TRBV7-6 combines with J gene TRBJ1-5; D uncertain. CDR1 and CDR2 from the germline V gene are SGHVS and FNYEAQ. V was trimmed by 3 bases and J by 5 bases, leaving 11 bases between them. This CDR3 has 14 residues. DNA for the CDR3: TGTGCCAGCAGCTTGTCCCAGATTGATCAGCCCCAGCATTTT. Its translation is CASSLSQIDQPQHF.

This sequence joins TRBV27 and TRBJ2-1; D tentatively fits TRBD1 or TRBD2 (5 bases each). The CDR3 loop spans 13 amino acids. Per germline, CDR1 MNHEY and CDR2 SMNVEV (reference sequence). Trimming stripped 1 base from V and 7 bases from J, with 8 bases between. The CDR3 loop reads CASSLWGRNEQFF. CDR3 DNA: TGTGCCAGCAGTTTATGGGGACGGAATGAGCAGTTCTTC.

This chain links TRBV5-4 with TRBJ2-1; D possibly corresponds to TRBD1 (5 bases). CDR1 and CDR2 from the germline V gene are SGHNT and YYREEE (reference sequence). The CDR3 extends over 12 amino acids. Trimming removed 4 bases at V and 7 bases at J, with 9 bases between. The CDR3 coding sequence is TGTGCCAGCAGCCAAGACAGTAATGAGCAGTTCTTC. This codes for CASSQDSNEQFF.

The chain joins TRBV5-1 to TRBJ2-7, with TRBD2 identical over 10 bases. Germline V lookup: CDR1 SGHRS, CDR2 YFSETQ. After removal of 0 bases from V and 5 bases from J, the junction contained 5 bases not matched to a gene. The CDR3 is 15 amino acids. The CDR3 DNA reads as TGCGCCAGCAGCTTGGTGGCTAGCGGGAGAAACGAGCAGTACTTC. Residues: CASSLVASGRNEQYF.

This clone came up a few times. The chain couples TRBV28 to TRBJ2-3; D gene uncertain. The CDR3 is 12 amino acids. The germline V and J ends were trimmed by 7 bases and 0 bases, with 5 bases remaining between them. Germline V CDR1 and CDR2: MDHEN, SYDVKM. CDR3 amino acids: CASMKSTDTQYF. The CDR3 nucleotides are TGTGCCAGCATGAAAAGCACAGATACGCAGTATTTT. The whole variable domain, filled in from reference TRBV28 and TRBJ2-3, reads DVKVTQSSRYLVKRTGEKVFLECVQDMDHENMFWYRQDPGLGLRLIYFSYDVKMKEKGDIPEGYSVSREKKERFSLILESASTNQTSMYLCASMKSTDTQYFGPGTRLTVL.

The chain carries TRBV5-1 and TRBJ2-1, with D hard to call. The CDR3 is made up of 15 amino acids. Trimming left V 1 base short and J 0 bases short, with 8 bases between. Germline V gene sequence: CDR1 SGHRS, CDR2 YFSETQ. CDR3 sequence: CASSLNGPSYNEQFF. CDR3 sequence (DNA): TGCGCCAGCAGCTTGAACGGACCCTCCTACAATGAGCAGTTCTTC.

The gene calls are TRBV19 and TRBJ1-2; 7 positions match TRBD1. CDR1 and CDR2 (germline): LNHDA, SQIVND (reference sequence). The CDR3 is made up of 16 amino acids. V lost 0 bases to trimming and J lost 4 bases; unmatched junction nucleotides: 8. The CDR3 DNA sequence: TGTGCCAGTAGTATAGATCCCGGACAGGCCCTCTATGGCTACACCTTC. It yields the protein CASSIDPGQALYGYTF. The full variable domain, with the rest looked up from reference TRBV19 and TRBJ1-2, is DGGITQSPKYLFRKEGQNVTLSCEQNLNHDAMYWYRQDPGQGLRLIYYSQIVNDFQKGDIAEGYSVSREKKESFPLTVTSAQKNPTAFYLCASSIDPGQALYGYTFGSGTRLTVV.

This chain connects TRBV10-3 to TRBJ1-4; weak D call: TRBD1 (6 bases). V lost 0 bases to trimming and J lost 4 bases, with 12 bases between them. The germline CDR1 and CDR2 sequences are ENHRY and SYGVKD. The CDR3 runs 16 residues. Here the CDR3 reads CAISESPRGNNEKLFF. Written as DNA, the CDR3 is TGTGCCATCAGTGAGTCCCCCAGGGGCAATAATGAAAAACTGTTTTTT.

V and J are TRBV7-3 and TRBJ2-6, with unresolved D. The CDR3 runs to 13 residues. The germline V and J ends were trimmed by 2 bases and 2 bases, with 1 base remaining between them. Germline lookup yields CDR1 SGHTA and CDR2 FQGTGA. The CDR3 bases are TGTGCCAGCAGCTTACCTGGGGCCAACGTCCTGACTTTC. This translates into CASSLPGANVLTF.

CDR3 loop: CASGLIKNIQYF. DNA of the CDR3: TGTGCCAGCGGACTTATCAAAAACATTCAGTACTTC. The chain recombines TRBV28 with TRBJ2-4, with D possibly TRBD2 on 5 matching bases. Trimming shortened V by 8 bases and J by 3 bases, and 8 bases separated the two germline ends. Germline V gene sequence: CDR1 MDHEN, CDR2 SYDVKM. CDR3 length equals 12 residues. Full variable domain (missing parts from reference TRBV28 and TRBJ2-4): DVKVTQSSRYLVKRTGEKVFLECVQDMDHENMFWYRQDPGLGLRLIYFSYDVKMKEKGDIPEGYSVSREKKERFSLILESASTNQTSMYLCASGLIKNIQYFGAGTRLSVL.

The V call is TRBV7-9, the J call TRBJ2-3, with D hard to call. Trimming took off 3 bases at V and 5 bases at J, with 6 bases between the two ends. Germline V CDR1 and CDR2: SEHNR, FQNEAQ (reference sequence). The CDR3 spans 12 residues. CDR3 sequence: CASSFVLDTQYF. The DNA of the CDR3 is TGTGCCAGCAGCTTTGTCTTAGATACGCAGTATTTT.

This clone was detected once. The V and J genes are TRBV11-2 and TRBJ1-1; D is unclear. Per the germline V gene, CDR1 is SGHAT and CDR2 is FQNNGV. V lost 1 base, J lost 2 bases, and 5 bases lay in between. The CDR3 runs 13 residues. The CDR3 region has the DNA TGTGCCAGCAGCTTAGTAGCAAACACTGAAGCTTTCTTT. Its translation: CASSLVANTEAFF.

The V gene is TRBV7-2, the J gene TRBJ1-2; a possible D gene is TRBD1 (6 bases). Germline V gives CDR1 SGHTA, CDR2 FQGNSA. The CDR3 length is 14 residues. Trimming pared 5 bases from V and 4 bases from J, leaving 14 bases between. The CDR3 nucleotides read TGTGCCAGCAGCCAAAGGACAGCGGGCTATGGCTACACCTTC. It is translated as CASSQRTAGYGYTF.

CDR3 DNA sequence: TGTGCCAGCAGTGAGGGTTTCAGGGTCCAGAACACTGAAGCTTTCTTT. This gives the protein CASSEGFRVQNTEAFF. The gene calls are TRBV25-1 and TRBJ1-1, with TRBD1 as a possible D gene (5 bases). V lost 3 bases to trimming and J lost 1 base, with 15 bases between them. Germline CDR1 MGHDK, CDR2 SYGVNS. The CDR3 has 16 residues. The full variable domain, its missing parts supplied by reference TRBV25-1 and TRBJ1-1, is EADIYQTPRYLVIGTGKKITLECSQTMGHDKMYWYQQDPGMELHLIHYSYGVNSTEKGDLSSESTVSRIRTEHFPLTLESARPSHTSQYLCASSEGFRVQNTEAFFGQGTRLTVV.

The V call is TRBV4-3, the J call TRBJ2-7; TRBD2 aligns across 11 bases. Looked up from germline, CDR1 is LGHNA and CDR2 is YSLEER. V was clipped by 0 bases and J by 7 bases; unmatched bases: 5. This CDR3 contains 15 residues. The CDR3 spells CASSQELAGAREQYF. CDR3 in DNA: TGCGCCAGCAGCCAAGAACTAGCGGGGGCAAGGGAGCAGTACTTC.

This clone was picked up a small number of times. The genes are TRBV15 and TRBJ2-1; TRBD2 matches 7 bases. Germline lookup yields CDR1 LNHNV and CDR2 YYDKDF (reference sequence). V was clipped by 7 bases and J by 9 bases; unmatched bases: 18. This CDR3 is built from 16 residues. CDR3 sequence: CATTRTPGGSIGEQFF. CDR3 DNA: TGTGCCACCACCAGGACCCCGGGCGGGAGCATCGGTGAGCAGTTCTTC.

This chain links TRBV11-2 with TRBJ2-5; no definite D call. The length of the CDR3 is 10 residues. CDR1 is SGHAT and CDR2 is FQNNGV in the germline V gene. Trimming cost V 2 bases and J 9 bases, with 4 bases left between them. CDR3 DNA: TGTGCCAGCAGCTTAAAGTCCCAGTACTTC. Its translation is CASSLKSQYF.